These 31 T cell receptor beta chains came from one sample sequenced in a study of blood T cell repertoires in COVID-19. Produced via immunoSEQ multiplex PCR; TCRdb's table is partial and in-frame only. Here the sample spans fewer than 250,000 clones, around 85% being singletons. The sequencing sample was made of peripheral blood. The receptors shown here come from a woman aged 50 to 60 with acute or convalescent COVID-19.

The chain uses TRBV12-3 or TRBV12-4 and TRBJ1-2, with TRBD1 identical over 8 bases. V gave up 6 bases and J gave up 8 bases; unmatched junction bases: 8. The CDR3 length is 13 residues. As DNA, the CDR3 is TGTGCCAGCAGGCTACAGGGGGTCCAAGGCTACACCTTC. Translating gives CASRLQGVQGYTF.

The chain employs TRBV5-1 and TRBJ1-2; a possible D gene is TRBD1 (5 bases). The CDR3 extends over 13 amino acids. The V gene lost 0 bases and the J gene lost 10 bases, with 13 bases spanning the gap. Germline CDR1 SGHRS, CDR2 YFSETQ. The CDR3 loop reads CASSLAPGGDYTF. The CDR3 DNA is TGCGCCAGCAGCTTGGCCCCGGGGGGAGACTACACCTTC.

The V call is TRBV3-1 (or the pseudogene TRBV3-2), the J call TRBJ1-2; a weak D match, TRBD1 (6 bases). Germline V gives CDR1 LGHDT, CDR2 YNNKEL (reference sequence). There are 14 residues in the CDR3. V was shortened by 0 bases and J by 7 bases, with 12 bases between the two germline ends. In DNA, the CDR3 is TGTGCCAGCAGCCAAGAAACAGGGACGGGTGGCTACACCTTC. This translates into CASSQETGTGGYTF.

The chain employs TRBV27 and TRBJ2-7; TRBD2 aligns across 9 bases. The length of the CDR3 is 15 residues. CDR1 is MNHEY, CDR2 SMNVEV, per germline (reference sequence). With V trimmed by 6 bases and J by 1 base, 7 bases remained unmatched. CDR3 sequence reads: CASRPVAGVSYEQYF. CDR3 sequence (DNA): TGTGCCAGCAGACCAGTAGCGGGAGTGTCCTACGAGCAGTACTTC.

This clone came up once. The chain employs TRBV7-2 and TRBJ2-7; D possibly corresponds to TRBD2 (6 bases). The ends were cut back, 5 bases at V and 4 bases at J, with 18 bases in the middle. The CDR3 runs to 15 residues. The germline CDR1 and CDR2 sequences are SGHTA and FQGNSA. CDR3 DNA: TGTGCCAGCAGCCAGTTAGGACGGGGGACTTACGAGCAGTACTTC. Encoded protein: CASSQLGRGTYEQYF. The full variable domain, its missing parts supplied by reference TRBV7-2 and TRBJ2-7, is GAGVSQSPSNKVTEKGKDVELRCDPISGHTALYWYRQSLGQGLEFLIYFQGNSAPDKSGLPSDRFSAERTGGSVSTLTIQRTQQEDSAVYLCASSQLGRGTYEQYFGPGTRLTVT.

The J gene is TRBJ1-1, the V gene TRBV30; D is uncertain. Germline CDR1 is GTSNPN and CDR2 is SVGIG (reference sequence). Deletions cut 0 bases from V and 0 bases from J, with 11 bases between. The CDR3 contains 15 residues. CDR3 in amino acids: CAWSVMGSLNTEAFF. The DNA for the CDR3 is TGTGCCTGGAGTGTAATGGGCAGCCTGAACACTGAAGCTTTCTTT.

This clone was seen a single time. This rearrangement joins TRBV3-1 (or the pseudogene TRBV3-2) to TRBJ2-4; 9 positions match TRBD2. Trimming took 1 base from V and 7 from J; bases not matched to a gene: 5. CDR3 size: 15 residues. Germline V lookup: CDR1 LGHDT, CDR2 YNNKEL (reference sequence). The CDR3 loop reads CASSQGELAGNIQYF. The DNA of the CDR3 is TGTGCCAGCAGCCAAGGGGAGCTAGCGGGGAACATTCAGTACTTC.

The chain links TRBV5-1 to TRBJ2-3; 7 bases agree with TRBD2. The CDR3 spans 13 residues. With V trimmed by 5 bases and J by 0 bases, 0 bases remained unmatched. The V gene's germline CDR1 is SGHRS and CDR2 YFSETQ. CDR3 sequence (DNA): TGCGCCAGCAGGGGGGGGAGCACAGATACGCAGTATTTT. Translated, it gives CASRGGSTDTQYF.

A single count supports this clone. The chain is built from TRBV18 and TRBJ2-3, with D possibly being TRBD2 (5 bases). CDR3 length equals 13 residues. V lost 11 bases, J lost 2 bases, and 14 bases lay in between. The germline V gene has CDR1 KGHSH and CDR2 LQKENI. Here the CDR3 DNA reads TGTGCCCCTATTCCGGGAATCACAGATACGCAGTATTTT. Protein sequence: CAPIPGITDTQYF.

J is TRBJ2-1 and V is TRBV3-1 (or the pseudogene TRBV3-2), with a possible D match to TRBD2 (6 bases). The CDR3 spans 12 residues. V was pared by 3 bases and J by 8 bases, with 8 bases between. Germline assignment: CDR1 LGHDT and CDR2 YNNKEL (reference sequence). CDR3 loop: CASSQERDEQFF. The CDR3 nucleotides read TGTGCCAGCAGCCAGGAGCGGGATGAGCAGTTCTTC.

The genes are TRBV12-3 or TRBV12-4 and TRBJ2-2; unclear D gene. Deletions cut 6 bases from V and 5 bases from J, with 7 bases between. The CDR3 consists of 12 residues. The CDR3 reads CASRRDTGELFF. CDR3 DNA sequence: TGTGCCAGCAGACGCGATACCGGGGAGCTGTTTTTT.

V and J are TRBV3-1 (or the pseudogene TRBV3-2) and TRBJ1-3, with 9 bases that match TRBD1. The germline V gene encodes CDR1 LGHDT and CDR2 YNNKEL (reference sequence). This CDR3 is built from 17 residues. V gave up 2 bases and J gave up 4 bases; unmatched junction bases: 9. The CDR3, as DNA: TGTGCCAGCAGCCAAAGAGGCGGGACAGGGTTCGGAAACACCATATATTTT. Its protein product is CASSQRGGTGFGNTIYF.

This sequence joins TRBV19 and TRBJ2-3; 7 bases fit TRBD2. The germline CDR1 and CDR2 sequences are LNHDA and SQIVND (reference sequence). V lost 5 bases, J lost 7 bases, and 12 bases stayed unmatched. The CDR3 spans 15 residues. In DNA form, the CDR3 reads TGTGCCAGTAGTCCGGGGGGACTGGCTCGTAATACGCAGTATTTT. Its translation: CASSPGGLARNTQYF. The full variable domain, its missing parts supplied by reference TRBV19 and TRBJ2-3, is DGGITQSPKYLFRKEGQNVTLSCEQNLNHDAMYWYRQDPGQGLRLIYYSQIVNDFQKGDIAEGYSVSREKKESFPLTVTSAQKNPTAFYLCASSPGGLARNTQYFGPGTRLTVL.

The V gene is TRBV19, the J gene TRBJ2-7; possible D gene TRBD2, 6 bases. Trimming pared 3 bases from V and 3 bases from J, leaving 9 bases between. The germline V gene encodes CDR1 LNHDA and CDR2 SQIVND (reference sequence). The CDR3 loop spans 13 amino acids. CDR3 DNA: TGTGCCAGTAGTATCGGAGGGAACTACGAGCAGTACTTC. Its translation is CASSIGGNYEQYF. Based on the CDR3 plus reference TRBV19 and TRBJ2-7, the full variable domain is DGGITQSPKYLFRKEGQNVTLSCEQNLNHDAMYWYRQDPGQGLRLIYYSQIVNDFQKGDIAEGYSVSREKKESFPLTVTSAQKNPTAFYLCASSIGGNYEQYFGPGTRLTVT.

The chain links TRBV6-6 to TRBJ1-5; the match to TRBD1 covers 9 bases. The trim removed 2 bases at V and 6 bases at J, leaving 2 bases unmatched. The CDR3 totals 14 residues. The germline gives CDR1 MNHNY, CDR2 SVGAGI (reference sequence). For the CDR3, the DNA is TGTGCCAGCAGTTACGGACAGGGGAGTCAGCCCCAGCATTTT. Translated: CASSYGQGSQPQHF.

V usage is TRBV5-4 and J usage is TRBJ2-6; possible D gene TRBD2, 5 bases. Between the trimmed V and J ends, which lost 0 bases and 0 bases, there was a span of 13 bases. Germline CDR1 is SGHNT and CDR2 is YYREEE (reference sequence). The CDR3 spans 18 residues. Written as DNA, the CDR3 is TGTGCCAGCAGCTTGGGCCCCCCGGGGAGCTCTGGGGCCAACGTCCTGACTTTC. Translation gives CASSLGPPGSSGANVLTF.

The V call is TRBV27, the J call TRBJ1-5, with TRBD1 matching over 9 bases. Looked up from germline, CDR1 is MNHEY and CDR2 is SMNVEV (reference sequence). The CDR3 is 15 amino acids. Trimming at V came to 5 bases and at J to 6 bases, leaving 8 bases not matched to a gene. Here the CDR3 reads CASSPGQGSPQPQHF. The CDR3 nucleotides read TGTGCCAGCAGTCCGGGACAGGGATCACCTCAGCCCCAGCATTTT.

The CDR3 here is CASSVTFRQAGANVLTF. DNA of the CDR3: TGTGCCAGTAGTGTAACGTTCCGACAGGCTGGGGCCAACGTCCTGACTTTC. The V and J genes are TRBV19 and TRBJ2-6; possible D gene TRBD1, 6 bases. The V end was cut by 5 bases, the J end by 2 bases, with 16 bases between. The CDR3 is 17 residues long. The germline V gene encodes CDR1 LNHDA and CDR2 SQIVND (reference sequence).

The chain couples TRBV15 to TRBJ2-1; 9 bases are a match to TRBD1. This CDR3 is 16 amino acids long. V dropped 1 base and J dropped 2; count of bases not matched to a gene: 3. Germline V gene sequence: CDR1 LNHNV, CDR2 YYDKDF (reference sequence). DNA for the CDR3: TGTGCCACCAGCAGAGCTAGACAGGGGGCCTACAATGAGCAGTTCTTC. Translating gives CATSRARQGAYNEQFF.

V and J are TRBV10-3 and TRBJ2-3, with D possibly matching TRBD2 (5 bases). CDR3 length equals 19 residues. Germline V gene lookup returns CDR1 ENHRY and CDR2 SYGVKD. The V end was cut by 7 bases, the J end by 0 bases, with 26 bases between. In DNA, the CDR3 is TGTGCCATCAAAACTTCCACTGGGCTAGCTCAAACTAGCACAGATACGCAGTATTTT. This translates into CAIKTSTGLAQTSTDTQYF.

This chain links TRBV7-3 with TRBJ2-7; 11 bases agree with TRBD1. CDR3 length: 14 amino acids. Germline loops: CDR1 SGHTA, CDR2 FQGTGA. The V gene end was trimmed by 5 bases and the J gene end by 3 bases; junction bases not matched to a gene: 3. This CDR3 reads CASSTGTGGYEQYF. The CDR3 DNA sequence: TGTGCCAGCAGCACCGGGACAGGGGGCTACGAGCAGTACTTC.

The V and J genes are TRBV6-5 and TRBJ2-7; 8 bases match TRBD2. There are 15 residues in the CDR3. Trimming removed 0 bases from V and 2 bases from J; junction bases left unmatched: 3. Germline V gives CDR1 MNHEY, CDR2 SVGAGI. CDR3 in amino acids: CASSYSASGPYEQYF. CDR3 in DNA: TGTGCCAGCAGTTACTCAGCTAGCGGGCCCTACGAGCAGTACTTC.

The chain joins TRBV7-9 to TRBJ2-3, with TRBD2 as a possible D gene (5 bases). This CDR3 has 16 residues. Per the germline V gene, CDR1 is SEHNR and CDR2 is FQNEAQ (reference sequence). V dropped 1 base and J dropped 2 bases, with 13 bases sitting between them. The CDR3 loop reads CASSLGGAAPTDTQYF. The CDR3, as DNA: TGTGCCAGCAGCTTAGGAGGAGCGGCCCCCACAGATACGCAGTATTTT.

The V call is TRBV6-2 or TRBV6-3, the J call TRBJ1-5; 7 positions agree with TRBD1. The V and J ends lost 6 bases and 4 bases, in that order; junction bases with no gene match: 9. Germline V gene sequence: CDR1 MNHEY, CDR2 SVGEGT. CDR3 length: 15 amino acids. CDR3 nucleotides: TGTGCCAGCAGCAGGGACAGAGGGCTAAATCAGCCCCAGCATTTT. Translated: CASSRDRGLNQPQHF.

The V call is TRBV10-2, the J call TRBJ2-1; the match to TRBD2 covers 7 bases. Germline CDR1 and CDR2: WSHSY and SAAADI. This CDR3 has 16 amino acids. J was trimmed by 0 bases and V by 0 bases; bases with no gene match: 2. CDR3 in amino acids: CASSESRGGSYNEQFF. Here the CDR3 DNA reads TGCGCCAGCAGTGAGTCTCGCGGGGGCTCCTACAATGAGCAGTTCTTC.

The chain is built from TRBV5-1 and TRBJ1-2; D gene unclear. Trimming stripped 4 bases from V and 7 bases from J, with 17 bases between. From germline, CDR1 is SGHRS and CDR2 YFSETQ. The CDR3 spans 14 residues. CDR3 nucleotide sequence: TGCGCCAGCAGCCCGGCTGCACAGCCGATTGGCTACACCTTC. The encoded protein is CASSPAAQPIGYTF.

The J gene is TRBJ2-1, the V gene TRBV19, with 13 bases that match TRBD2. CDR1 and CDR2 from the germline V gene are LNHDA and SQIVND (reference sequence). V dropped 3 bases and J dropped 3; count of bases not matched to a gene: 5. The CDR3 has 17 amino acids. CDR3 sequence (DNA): TGTGCCAGTAGTATTTTGGGACTAGCGGGACGCTACAATGAGCAGTTCTTC. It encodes CASSILGLAGRYNEQFF.

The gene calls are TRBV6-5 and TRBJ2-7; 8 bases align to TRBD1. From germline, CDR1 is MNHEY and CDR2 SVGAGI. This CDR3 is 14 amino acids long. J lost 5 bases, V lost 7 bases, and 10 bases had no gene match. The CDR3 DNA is TGTGCCAGCATGGGCAGGGGGCTCGTCAACGAGCAGTACTTC. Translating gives CASMGRGLVNEQYF.

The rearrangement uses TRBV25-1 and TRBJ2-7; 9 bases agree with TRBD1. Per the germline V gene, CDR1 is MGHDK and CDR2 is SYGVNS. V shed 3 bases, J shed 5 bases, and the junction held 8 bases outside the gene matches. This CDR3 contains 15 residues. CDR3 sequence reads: CASSDGRTGVHEQYF. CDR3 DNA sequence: TGTGCCAGCAGTGATGGCAGGACAGGGGTCCACGAGCAGTACTTC.

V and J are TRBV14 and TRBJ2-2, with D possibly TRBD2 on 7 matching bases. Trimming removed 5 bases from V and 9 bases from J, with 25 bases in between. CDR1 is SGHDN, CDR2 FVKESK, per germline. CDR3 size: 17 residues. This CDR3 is CASSDIPGAGTTRELFF. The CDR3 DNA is TGTGCCAGCAGCGACATCCCGGGGGCAGGGACTACCAGGGAGCTGTTTTTT.

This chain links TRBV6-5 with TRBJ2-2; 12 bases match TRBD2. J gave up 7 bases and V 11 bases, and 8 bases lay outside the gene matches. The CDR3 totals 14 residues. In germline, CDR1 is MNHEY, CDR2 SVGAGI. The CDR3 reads CACRTSGAGGELFF. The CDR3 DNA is TGTGCCTGCCGGACTAGCGGGGCCGGCGGGGAGCTGTTTTTT.